This is a list of T cell receptor beta chains from one sample in a study of T-cell reconstitution after alpha-beta-depleted transplantation in children. MiXCR, applied by TCRdb to the PCR reads, yields one record per CDR3 protein. This table holds about a million distinct CDR3 sequences, about 29% found once. Sequenced material: PBMCs, mostly from graft donor cells, taken 360 days after TCRalphabeta/CD19-depleted stem cell transplant. These receptors were collected from a boy under three years old who had a stem cell transplant for SCID, so the T cells may come from the graft donor. The CDR3 runs from the conserved cysteine through the conserved F or W. D genes are given only for firm matches. Clone size is shown for a subset of rows, as once, few, many or a class of expanded clone.

V gene	D gene	J gene	CDR3 length	clone size	CDR3 protein	CDR3 DNA
TRBV15	TRBD1	TRBJ2-3	15	few	CATSSRTGPPDTQYF	TGTGCCACCAGCAGCCGGACAGGGCCCCCAGATACGCAGTATTTT
TRBV12-3/TRBV12-4	NA	TRBJ2-2	14	NA	CASSFGPLGGELFF	TGTGCCAGCAGTTTTGGACCCCTAGGGGGGGAGCTGTTTTTT
TRBV4-3	NA	TRBJ1-2	14	NA	CASSQDDGSYGYTF	TGCGCCAGCAGCCAAGATGACGGGTCCTATGGCTACACCTTC
TRBV7-2	TRBD2	TRBJ2-1	17	NA	CASSPSRGRGGFNEQFF	TGTGCCAGCAGCCCAAGTAGGGGGCGGGGGGGCTTCAATGAGCAGTTCTTC
TRBV7-9	NA	TRBJ1-2	17	NA	CASSLARGGPRGYGYTF	TGTGCCAGCAGCTTAGCGCGGGGAGGGCCGAGGGGATATGGCTACACCTTC
TRBV5-1	TRBD2	TRBJ2-7	13	NA	CASSIRAGDEQYF	TGCGCCAGCAGCATCCGGGCGGGGGACGAGCAGTACTTC
TRBV6-2/TRBV6-3	NA	TRBJ1-1	15	NA	CASSSNVGPTNEAFF	TGTGCCAGCAGTTCAAACGTGGGCCCGACGAATGAAGCTTTCTTT
TRBV10-3	TRBD2	TRBJ2-1	15	NA	CANAAAGGSNNEQFF	TGTGCCAACGCCGCCGCGGGGGGTAGCAACAATGAGCAGTTCTTC
TRBV12-3/TRBV12-4	NA	TRBJ1-1	10	NA	CASSSLGAFF	TGTGCCAGCAGTTCTCTCGGGGCTTTCTTT
TRBV9	NA	TRBJ1-5	14	few	CASSASPGDQPQHF	TGTGCCAGCAGCGCCTCTCCCGGGGATCAGCCCCAGCATTTT
TRBV4-2	NA	TRBJ1-1	15	NA	CASSQDRGVVTEAFF	TGTGCCAGCAGCCAAGATCGAGGGGTAGTCACTGAAGCTTTCTTT
TRBV10-2	TRBD1	TRBJ2-7	15	once	CASSTGTGAAYEQYF	TGCGCCAGCAGCACCGGGACAGGGGCCGCCTACGAGCAGTACTTC
TRBV6-2/TRBV6-3	NA	TRBJ1-1	14	few	CASSPDGWSTEAFF	TGTGCCAGCAGTCCGGACGGGTGGAGCACTGAAGCTTTCTTT
TRBV10-2	NA	TRBJ2-3	14	few	CASSEVDSTDTQYF	TGCGCCAGCAGTGAAGTAGACAGCACAGATACGCAGTATTTT
TRBV20-1	NA	TRBJ2-5	14	NA	CSARALGGFETQYF	TGCAGTGCTAGAGCGTTGGGAGGTTTCGAGACCCAGTACTTC
TRBV4-1	TRBD1	TRBJ2-7	15	NA	CASSPSAQGAYEQYF	TGCGCCAGCAGCCCATCCGCCCAGGGGGCCTACGAGCAGTACTTC
TRBV20-1	NA	TRBJ2-1	13	NA	CSAQPDRDNEQFF	TGCAGTGCCCAACCAGACAGAGACAATGAGCAGTTCTTC
TRBV9	NA	TRBJ2-7	15	few	CASSVAGTLDYEQYF	TGTGCCAGCAGCGTAGCGGGGACACTCGACTACGAGCAGTACTTC